This entry features one TCR beta chain sequence. The ends were cut back, 4 bases at V and 1 base at J, with 19 bases in the middle. The CDR3 covers 17 residues. Germline V gene lookup returns CDR1 LGHNA and CDR2 YNFKEQ. This entry belongs to a study of blood T cell repertoires in COVID-19. Data came from immunoSEQ multiplex PCR; TCRdb stores just in-frame clones and leaves some out. The table lists a few hundred thousand clones, more than 75% of them singletons, with 2.5% to 3.5% in the top ten. The specimen was peripheral blood. The sequence was collected from a human donor in a cohort sampled during active COVID-19. This sequence joins TRBV4-2 and TRBJ2-5, with D possibly TRBD2 on 5 matching bases. CDR3 bases: TGTGCCAGCAGCCCCCCCCCAGTGGAGGCTGGCCAAGAGACCCAGTACTTC. Translation gives CASSPPPVEAGQETQYF.